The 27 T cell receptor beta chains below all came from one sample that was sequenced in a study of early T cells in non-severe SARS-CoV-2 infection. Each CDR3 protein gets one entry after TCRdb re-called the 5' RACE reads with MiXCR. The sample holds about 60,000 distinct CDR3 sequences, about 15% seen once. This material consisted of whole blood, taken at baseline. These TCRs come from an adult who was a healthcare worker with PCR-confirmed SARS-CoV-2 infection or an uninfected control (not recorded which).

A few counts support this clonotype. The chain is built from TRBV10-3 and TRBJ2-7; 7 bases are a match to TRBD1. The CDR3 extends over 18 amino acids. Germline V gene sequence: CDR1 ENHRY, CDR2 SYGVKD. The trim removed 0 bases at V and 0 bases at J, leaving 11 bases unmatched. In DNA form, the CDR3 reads TGTGCCATCAGTGAGTCAACTCCGACAGGGAAGGCCTCCTACGAGCAGTACTTC. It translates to CAISESTPTGKASYEQYF.

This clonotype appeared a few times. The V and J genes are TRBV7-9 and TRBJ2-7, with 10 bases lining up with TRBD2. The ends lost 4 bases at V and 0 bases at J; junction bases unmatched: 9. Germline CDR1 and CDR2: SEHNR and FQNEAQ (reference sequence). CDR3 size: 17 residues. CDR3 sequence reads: CASSSPLAGVISYEQYF. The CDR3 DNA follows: TGTGCCAGCAGCTCGCCGCTAGCGGGAGTGATCTCCTACGAGCAGTACTTC. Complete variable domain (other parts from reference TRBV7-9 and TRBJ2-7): DTGVSQNPRHKITKRGQNVTFRCDPISEHNRLYWYRQTLGQGPEFLTYFQNEAQLEKSRLLSDRFSAERPKGSFSTLEIQRTEQGDSAMYLCASSSPLAGVISYEQYFGPGTRLTVT.

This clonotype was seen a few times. The CDR3 reads CSARDMAAGESPLHF. The CDR3, as DNA: TGCAGTGCTAGAGATATGGCAGCGGGAGAGTCACCCCTCCACTTT. The J gene is TRBJ1-6, the V gene TRBV20-1, with D uncertain. The CDR3 loop spans 15 amino acids. The V and J ends lost 0 bases and 10 bases respectively, with 16 bases between them. The germline V gene has CDR1 DFQATT and CDR2 SNEGSKA (reference sequence).

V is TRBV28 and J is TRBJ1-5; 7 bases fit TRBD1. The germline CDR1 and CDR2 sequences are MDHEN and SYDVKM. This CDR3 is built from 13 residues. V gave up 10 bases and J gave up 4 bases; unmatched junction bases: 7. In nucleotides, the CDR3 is TGTGCCACAGGCAGGGGGACGAATCAGCCCCAGCATTTT. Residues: CATGRGTNQPQHF.

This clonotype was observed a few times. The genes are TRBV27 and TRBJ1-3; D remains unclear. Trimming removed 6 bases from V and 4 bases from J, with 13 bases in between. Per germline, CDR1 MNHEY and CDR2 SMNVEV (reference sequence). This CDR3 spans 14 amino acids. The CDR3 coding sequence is TGTGCCAGCAGCTCGGCGGGCCAAGGAAACACCATATATTTT. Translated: CASSSAGQGNTIYF.

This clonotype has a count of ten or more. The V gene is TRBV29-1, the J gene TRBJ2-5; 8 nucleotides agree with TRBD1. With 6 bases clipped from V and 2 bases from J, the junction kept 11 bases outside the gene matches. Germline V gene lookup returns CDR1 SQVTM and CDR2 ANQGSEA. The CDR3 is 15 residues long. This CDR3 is CSVDDRGRRQETQYF. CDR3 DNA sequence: TGCAGCGTGGACGACAGGGGCCGTCGGCAAGAGACCCAGTACTTC.

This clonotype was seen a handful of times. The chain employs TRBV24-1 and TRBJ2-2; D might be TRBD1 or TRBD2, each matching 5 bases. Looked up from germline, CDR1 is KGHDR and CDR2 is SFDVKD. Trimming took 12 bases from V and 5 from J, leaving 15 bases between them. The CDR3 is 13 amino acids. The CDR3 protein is CASSPGQTGELFF. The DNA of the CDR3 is TGTGCCTCCTCCCCGGGGCAGACCGGGGAGCTGTTTTTT.

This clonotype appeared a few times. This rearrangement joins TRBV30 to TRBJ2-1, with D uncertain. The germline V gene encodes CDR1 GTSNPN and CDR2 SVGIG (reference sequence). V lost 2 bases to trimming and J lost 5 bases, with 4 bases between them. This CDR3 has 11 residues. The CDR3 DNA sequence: TGTGCCTGGAGTCGAGACAATGAGCAGTTCTTC. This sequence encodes CAWSRDNEQFF.

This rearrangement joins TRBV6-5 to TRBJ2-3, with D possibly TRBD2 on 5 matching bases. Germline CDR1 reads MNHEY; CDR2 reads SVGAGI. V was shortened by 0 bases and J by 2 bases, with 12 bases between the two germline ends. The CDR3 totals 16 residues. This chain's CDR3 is CASSYSRRAPTDTQYF. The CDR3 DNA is TGTGCCAGCAGTTACTCGAGGCGGGCCCCCACAGATACGCAGTATTTT.

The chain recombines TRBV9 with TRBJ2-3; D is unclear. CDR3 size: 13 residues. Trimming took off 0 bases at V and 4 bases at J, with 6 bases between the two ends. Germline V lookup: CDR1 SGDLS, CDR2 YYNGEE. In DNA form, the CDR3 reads TGTGCCAGCAGCGTAGTAGAATCAGATACGCAGTATTTT. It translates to CASSVVESDTQYF.

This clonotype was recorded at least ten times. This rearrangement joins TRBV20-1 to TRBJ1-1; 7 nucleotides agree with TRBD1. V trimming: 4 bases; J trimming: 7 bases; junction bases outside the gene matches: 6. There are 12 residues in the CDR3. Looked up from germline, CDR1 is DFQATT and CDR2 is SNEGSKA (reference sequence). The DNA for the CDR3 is TGCAGTGCTACCGGGACAGCCAATGAAGCTTTCTTT. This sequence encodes CSATGTANEAFF.

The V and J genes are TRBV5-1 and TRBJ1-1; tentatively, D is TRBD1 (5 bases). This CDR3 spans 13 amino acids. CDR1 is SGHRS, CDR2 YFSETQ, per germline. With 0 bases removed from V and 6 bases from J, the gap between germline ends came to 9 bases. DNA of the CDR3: TGCGCCAGCAGCTTGGAATGGGGGGCTGAAGCTTTCTTT. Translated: CASSLEWGAEAFF.

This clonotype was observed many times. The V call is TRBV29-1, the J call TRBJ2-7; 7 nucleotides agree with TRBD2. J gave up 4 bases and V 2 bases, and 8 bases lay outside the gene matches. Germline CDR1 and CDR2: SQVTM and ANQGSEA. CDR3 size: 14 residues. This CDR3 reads CSVEFPGGVYEQYF. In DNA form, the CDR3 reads TGCAGCGTTGAATTTCCGGGGGGAGTATACGAGCAGTACTTC.

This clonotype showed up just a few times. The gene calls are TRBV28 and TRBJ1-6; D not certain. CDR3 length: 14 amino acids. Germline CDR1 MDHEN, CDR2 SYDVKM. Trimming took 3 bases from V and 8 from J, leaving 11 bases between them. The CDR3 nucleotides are TGTGCCAGCAGTTTGGGGTATAAGGATTCACCCCTCCACTTT. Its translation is CASSLGYKDSPLHF.

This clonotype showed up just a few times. CDR3 protein: CASTKKGQGENIQYF. Written as DNA, the CDR3 is TGTGCCAGCACTAAAAAGGGACAGGGAGAAAACATTCAGTACTTC. This chain uses TRBV5-4 with TRBJ2-4; TRBD1 aligns across 9 bases. Germline V CDR1 and CDR2: SGHNT, YYREEE (reference sequence). V lost 6 bases and J lost 5; bases outside the gene matches: 9. This CDR3 spans 15 amino acids.

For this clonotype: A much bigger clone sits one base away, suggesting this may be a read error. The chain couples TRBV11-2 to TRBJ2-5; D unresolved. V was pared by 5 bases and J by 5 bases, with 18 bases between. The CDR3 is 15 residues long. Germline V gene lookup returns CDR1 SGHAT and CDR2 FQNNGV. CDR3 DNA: TGTGCCAGCAGCAACCAAGGCGGCACTGGGGAGACCCAGTACTTC. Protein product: CASSNQGGTGETQYF.

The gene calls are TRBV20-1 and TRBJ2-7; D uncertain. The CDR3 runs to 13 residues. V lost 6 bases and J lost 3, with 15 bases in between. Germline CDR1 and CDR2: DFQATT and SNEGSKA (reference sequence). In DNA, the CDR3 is TGCAGTGCCGTCTCGGGCTTAAACTACGAGCAGTACTTC. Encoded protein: CSAVSGLNYEQYF.

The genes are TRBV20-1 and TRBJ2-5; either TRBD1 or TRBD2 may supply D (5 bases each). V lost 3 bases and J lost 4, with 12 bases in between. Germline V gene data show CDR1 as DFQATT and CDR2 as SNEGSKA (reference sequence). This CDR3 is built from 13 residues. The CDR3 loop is CSASGRGGETQYF. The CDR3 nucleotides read TGCAGTGCTAGTGGCCGGGGCGGAGAGACCCAGTACTTC.

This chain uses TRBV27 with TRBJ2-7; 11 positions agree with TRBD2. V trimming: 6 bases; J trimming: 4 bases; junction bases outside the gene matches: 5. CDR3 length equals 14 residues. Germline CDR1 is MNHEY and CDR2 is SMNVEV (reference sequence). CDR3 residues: CASSRLAGIYEQYF. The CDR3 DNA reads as TGTGCCAGCAGCAGACTAGCGGGGATTTACGAGCAGTACTTC.

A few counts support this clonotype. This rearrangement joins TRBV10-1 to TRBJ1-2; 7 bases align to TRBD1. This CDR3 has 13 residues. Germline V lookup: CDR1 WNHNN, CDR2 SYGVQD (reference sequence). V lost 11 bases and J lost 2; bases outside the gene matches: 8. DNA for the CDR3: TGCGCCTCCGGACAGGCACCCAACTATGGCTACACCTTC. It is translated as CASGQAPNYGYTF.

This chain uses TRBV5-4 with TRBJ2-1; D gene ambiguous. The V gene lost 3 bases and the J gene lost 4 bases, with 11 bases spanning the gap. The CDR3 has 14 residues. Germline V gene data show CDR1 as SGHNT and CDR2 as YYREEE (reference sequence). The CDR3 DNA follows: TGTGCCAGCAGCTCTCACGAGAGATACAATGAGCAGTTCTTC. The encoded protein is CASSSHERYNEQFF.

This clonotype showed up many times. The CDR3 nucleotides read TGTGCCAGCAGCTTCGGCGGGGAGGGGACCCAGTACTTC. This sequence encodes CASSFGGEGTQYF. The chain combines TRBV7-8 with TRBJ2-5; TRBD2 aligns across 7 bases. There are 13 residues in the CDR3. V lost 3 bases, J lost 7 bases, and 5 bases stayed unmatched. From germline, CDR1 is SGHVS and CDR2 FQNEAQ. The full variable domain, its missing parts supplied by reference TRBV7-8 and TRBJ2-5, is GAGVSQSPRYKVAKRGQDVALRCDPISGHVSLFWYQQALGQGPEFLTYFQNEAQLDKSGLPSDRFFAERPEGSVSTLKIQRTQQEDSAVYLCASSFGGEGTQYFGPGTRLLVL.

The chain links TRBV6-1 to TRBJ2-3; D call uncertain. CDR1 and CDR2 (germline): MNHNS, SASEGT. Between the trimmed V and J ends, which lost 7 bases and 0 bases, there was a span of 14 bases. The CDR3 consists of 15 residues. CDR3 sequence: CASKSLGSSTDTQYF. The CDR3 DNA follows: TGTGCCAGCAAGTCCTTAGGGTCTAGCACAGATACGCAGTATTTT.

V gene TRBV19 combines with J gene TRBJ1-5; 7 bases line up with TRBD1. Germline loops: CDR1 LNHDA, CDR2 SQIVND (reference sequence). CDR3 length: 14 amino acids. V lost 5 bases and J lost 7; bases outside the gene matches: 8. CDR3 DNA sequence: TGTGCCAGTAGTCCCAGACAGGGCATGCAGCCCCAGCATTTT. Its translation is CASSPRQGMQPQHF. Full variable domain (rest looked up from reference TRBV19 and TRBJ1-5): DGGITQSPKYLFRKEGQNVTLSCEQNLNHDAMYWYRQDPGQGLRLIYYSQIVNDFQKGDIAEGYSVSREKKESFPLTVTSAQKNPTAFYLCASSPRQGMQPQHFGDGTRLSIL.

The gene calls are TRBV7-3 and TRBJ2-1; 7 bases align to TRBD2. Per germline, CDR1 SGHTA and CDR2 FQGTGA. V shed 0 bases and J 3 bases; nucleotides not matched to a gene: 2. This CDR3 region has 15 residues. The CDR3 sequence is CASSLTREGYNEQFF. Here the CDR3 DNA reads TGTGCCAGCAGCTTAACGAGGGAGGGCTACAATGAGCAGTTCTTC.

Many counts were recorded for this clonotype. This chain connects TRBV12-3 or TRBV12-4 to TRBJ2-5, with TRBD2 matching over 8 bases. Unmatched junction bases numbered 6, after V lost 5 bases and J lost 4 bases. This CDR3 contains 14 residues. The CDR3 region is CASSTGLAAETQYF. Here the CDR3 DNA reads TGTGCCAGCAGTACCGGACTAGCTGCAGAGACCCAGTACTTC.

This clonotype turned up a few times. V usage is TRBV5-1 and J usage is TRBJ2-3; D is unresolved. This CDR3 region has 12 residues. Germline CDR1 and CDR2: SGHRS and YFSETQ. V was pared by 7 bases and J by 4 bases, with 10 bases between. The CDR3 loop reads CASSREADTQYF. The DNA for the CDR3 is TGCGCCAGCTCCCGCGAGGCAGATACGCAGTATTTT.